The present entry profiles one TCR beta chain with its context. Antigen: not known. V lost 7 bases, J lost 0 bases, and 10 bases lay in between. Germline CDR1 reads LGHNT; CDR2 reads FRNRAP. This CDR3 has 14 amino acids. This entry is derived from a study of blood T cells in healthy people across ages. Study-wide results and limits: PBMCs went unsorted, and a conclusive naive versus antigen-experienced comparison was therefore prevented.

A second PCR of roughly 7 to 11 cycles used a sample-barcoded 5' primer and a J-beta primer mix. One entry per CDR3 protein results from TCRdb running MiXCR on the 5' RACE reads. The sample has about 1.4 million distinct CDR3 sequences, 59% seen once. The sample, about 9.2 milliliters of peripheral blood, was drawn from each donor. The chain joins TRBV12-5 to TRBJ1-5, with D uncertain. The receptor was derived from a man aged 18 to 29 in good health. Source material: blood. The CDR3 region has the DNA TGTGCTAGTGCAGCGGGGAATAGCAATCAGCCCCAGCATTTT. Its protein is CASAAGNSNQPQHF.